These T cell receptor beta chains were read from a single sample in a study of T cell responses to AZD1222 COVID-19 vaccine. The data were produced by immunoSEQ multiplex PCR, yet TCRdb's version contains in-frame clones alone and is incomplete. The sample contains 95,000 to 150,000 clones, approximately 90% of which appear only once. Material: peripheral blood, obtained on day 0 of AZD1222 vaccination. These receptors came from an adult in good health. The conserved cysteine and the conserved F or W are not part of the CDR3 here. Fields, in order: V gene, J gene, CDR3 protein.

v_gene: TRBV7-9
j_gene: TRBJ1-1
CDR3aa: ASSYDRGRAF

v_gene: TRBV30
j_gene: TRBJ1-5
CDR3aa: AWSPMTGAGQPQH

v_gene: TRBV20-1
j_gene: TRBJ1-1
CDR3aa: SASHGIGDTEAF

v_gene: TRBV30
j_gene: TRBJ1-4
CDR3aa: AWSASGTANEKLF

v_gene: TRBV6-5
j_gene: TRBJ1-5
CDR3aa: ASRKDRASNQPQH

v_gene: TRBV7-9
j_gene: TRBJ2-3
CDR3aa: ASSFAGGITDTQY

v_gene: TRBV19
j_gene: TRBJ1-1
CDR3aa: ATSRDRGPTTEAF

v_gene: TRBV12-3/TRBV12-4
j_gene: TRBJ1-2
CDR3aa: ASSLATNYGYT

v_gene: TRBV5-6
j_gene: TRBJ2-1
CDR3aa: ASSLAPGLAGPYNEQF

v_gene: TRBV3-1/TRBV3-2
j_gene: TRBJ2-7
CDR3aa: ASSQSMAFPYEQY

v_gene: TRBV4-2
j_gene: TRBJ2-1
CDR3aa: ASSQPPADNEQF

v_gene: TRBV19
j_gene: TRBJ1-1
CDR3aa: ASSIVTEAF